These T cell receptor beta chains were read from a single sample in a study of blood T cell repertoires in COVID-19. Using immunoSEQ multiplex PCR, the repertoire was profiled, and TCRdb retains in-frame clones only, with some absent. Of 90,000 or so clones listed, 65% to 85% are singletons. The sample comprised peripheral blood. The receptors derive from a man at least 80 years old with active or convalescent COVID-19. The CDR3 runs from the conserved cysteine through the conserved F or W. The order of the fields is D gene, J gene, V gene, CDR3 protein, CDR3 DNA. The D gene is left open where the match is weak.

TRBD1 TRBJ2-7 TRBV24-1 CATSDPGQGGGEQYF TGTGCCACCAGTGATCCAGGACAGGGGGGAGGCGAGCAGTACTTC
- TRBJ1-2 TRBV12-3/TRBV12-4 CASRELEYGYTF TGTGCCAGCAGGGAGTTGGAGTATGGCTACACCTTC
- TRBJ2-1 TRBV12-3/TRBV12-4 CASRPQMDNEQFF TGTGCCAGCAGGCCGCAGATGGACAATGAGCAGTTCTTC
- TRBJ2-1 TRBV7-9 CASSLVLGYNEQFF TGTGCCAGCAGCTTAGTGCTAGGATACAATGAGCAGTTCTTC
TRBD2 TRBJ2-1 TRBV6-2/TRBV6-3 CASSSGAGGLNEQFF TGTGCCAGCAGCTCGGGAGCGGGGGGGCTCAATGAGCAGTTCTTC
- TRBJ1-3 TRBV7-9 CASSDSWGSGNTIYF TGTGCCAGCAGCGACAGTTGGGGCTCTGGAAACACCATATATTTT
TRBD2 TRBJ2-3 TRBV24-1 CATSGRTRAGTDTQYF TGTGCCACCAGTGGCCGGACTAGAGCTGGCACAGATACGCAGTATTTT
- TRBJ1-1 TRBV5-1 CASSLSDTNTEAFF TGCGCCAGCAGCTTGTCAGATACGAACACTGAAGCTTTCTTT
TRBD1 TRBJ1-5 TRBV4-1 CASSQGTGTPQHF TGCGCCAGCAGCCAAGGGACAGGGACTCCCCAGCATTTT
- TRBJ1-4 TRBV5-5 CASSLLPPSTATNEKLFF TGTGCCAGCAGCTTATTGCCCCCTTCGACAGCAACTAATGAAAAACTGTTTTTT
TRBD1 TRBJ2-5 TRBV5-4 CASSLAQGEETQYF TGTGCCAGCAGCTTGGCCCAGGGGGAAGAGACCCAGTACTTC